The clone carrying this T cell receptor (beta chain) was counted only a few times. The antigen is undetermined. A single record per CDR3 protein comes from TCRdb applying MiXCR to the RT-PCR reads. The sample has more than 700,000 distinct CDR3 sequences, around 20% seen once; the top ten hold more than 8.5%. The sample belongs to a study of response to subunit inactivated influenza vaccine. The study, taken as a whole, reports: The authors suggested that few new T cells are recruited per seasonal influenza vaccination.

The clonotype originates from a man in his fifties or sixties who received an inactivated influenza vaccine. The specimen was PBMCs from blood, collected roughly 5 days after vaccination.

CDR3 region: CASEDRVFEQYF. The CDR3 bases are TGTGCCAGCGAAGACAGGGTCTTCGAGCAGTACTTC. The chain joins TRBV28 to TRBJ2-7; 7 positions agree with TRBD1. V trimming: 8 bases; J trimming: 6 bases; junction bases outside the gene matches: 7. This CDR3 comprises 12 residues. Germline CDR1 is MDHEN and CDR2 is SYDVKM.